This T cell receptor beta chain was obtained from a study of CXCR3-negative and CXCR3-positive naive CD8 T cells. 5' RACE that incorporated UMI labels was used to prepare the TRB cDNA libraries. TCRdb reanalyzed the 5' RACE reads, giving one entry per CDR3 protein sequence and no DNA. Across some 110,000 distinct CDR3 sequences, the top ten clones capture more than 0.3% of the sample. As regards this clonotype: Its antigen is unknown.

General observations from the study: TRBV-TRBJ usage matched between naive CXCR3-negative and CXCR3-positive cells but not between memory cells. More hydrophobic TRB CDR3s were found in CXCR3-positive naive cells than in CXCR3-negative naive cells.

CDR3 size: 15 residues. CDR1 and CDR2 (germline): SGHTA, FQGTGA. Triplicate sorts, around 300,000 cells apiece, were made for each CD8+ T cell subset. A CD45RO-CCR7+CD27+CD95- profile was what naive CD8+ T cells displayed. This TCR derives from a human donor in good health. Some clones in this sample may be carry-over from other donors' samples. The source material was naive CXCR3+ CD8+ T cells from blood. Regarding subset: CD45RO-CCR7+CD27+CD95- naive CD8+ T cells expressing CXCR3 (TNR3+). This chain connects TRBV7-3 to TRBJ2-6; TCRdb names TRBD2, which stays unverified in the absence of DNA. CDR3 in amino acids: CASSLGEGGANVLTF.